One and the same sample provided the 20 T cell receptor beta chains below, sequenced in a study of blood T cell repertoires in COVID-19. The method was immunoSEQ multiplex PCR; TCRdb's version includes in-frame clones alone and lacks a portion of them. The table lists 130,000 or so clones, around 86% of them singletons. Sample: peripheral blood. The source is a woman aged 60-75 years with active or convalescent COVID-19.

In this sample, this clone turned up a few times. The V and J genes are TRBV2 and TRBJ2-1; 16 bases are a match to TRBD2. This CDR3 is built from 17 residues. Trimming cost V 10 bases and J 2 bases; bases outside gene matches: 8. Germline lookup yields CDR1 SNHLY and CDR2 FYNNEI. CDR3 loop: CATSGTSGGGTYNEQFF. DNA for the CDR3: TGTGCCACCTCCGGGACTAGCGGGGGGGGGACCTACAATGAGCAGTTCTTC.

This chain links TRBV15 with TRBJ2-1, with TRBD2 identical over 8 bases. In germline, CDR1 is LNHNV, CDR2 YYDKDF (reference sequence). J was trimmed by 7 bases and V by 0 bases; bases with no gene match: 8. The CDR3 is 16 amino acids. Here the CDR3 DNA reads TGTGCCACCAGCAGAGATAATCCGGGGGGGGCGAATGAGCAGTTCTTC. Encoded protein: CATSRDNPGGANEQFF.

The chain uses TRBV28 and TRBJ1-4; D perhaps matches TRBD1 (5 bases). The germline gives CDR1 MDHEN, CDR2 SYDVKM. The V end lost 5 bases, the J end lost 2 bases, and 15 bases lay between the germline ends. This CDR3 comprises 16 residues. Here the CDR3 DNA reads TGTGCCAGCAGTCCCCCCGGGGGGATGACTAATGAAAAACTGTTTTTT. Its protein is CASSPPGGMTNEKLFF.

The chain couples TRBV5-1 to TRBJ2-7; 7 bases agree with TRBD1. With 3 bases clipped from V and 5 bases from J, the junction kept 5 bases outside the gene matches. Germline V lookup: CDR1 SGHRS, CDR2 YFSETQ. The CDR3 covers 13 residues. The CDR3 reads CASSWDSTNEQYF. The CDR3 nucleotides are TGCGCCAGCAGCTGGGACAGCACGAACGAGCAGTACTTC.

This clone was observed a handful of times. The V and J genes are TRBV28 and TRBJ1-2; D gene unclear. Germline V lookup: CDR1 MDHEN, CDR2 SYDVKM. Deletions cut 0 bases from V and 0 bases from J, with 5 bases between. The CDR3 contains 14 residues. The CDR3, as DNA: TGTGCCAGCAGTTTATGGGGAGCTAACTATGGCTACACCTTC. It encodes CASSLWGANYGYTF.

This chain links TRBV19 with TRBJ1-6, with 7 bases identical to TRBD1. The germline V gene encodes CDR1 LNHDA and CDR2 SQIVND (reference sequence). V was pared by 11 bases and J by 11 bases, with 9 bases of the junction left unmatched. The CDR3 totals 12 residues. The chain's CDR3 is CAVQGPDTPLHF. In DNA form, the CDR3 reads TGTGCCGTACAGGGGCCCGACACACCCCTCCACTTT.

This rearrangement joins TRBV27 to TRBJ2-1, with a tentative D call TRBD2 (6 bases). This CDR3 has 14 amino acids. Germline lookup yields CDR1 MNHEY and CDR2 SMNVEV (reference sequence). V lost 2 bases to trimming and J lost 6 bases, with 11 bases between them. This CDR3 is CASSLLREVNEQFF. The CDR3 DNA reads TGTGCCAGCAGTTTACTCAGGGAGGTCAATGAGCAGTTCTTC.

This chain uses TRBV2 with TRBJ2-1, with a tentative D call TRBD2 (5 bases). CDR3 length: 11 amino acids. Germline CDR1 reads SNHLY; CDR2 reads FYNNEI. Deletions cut 7 bases from V and 8 bases from J, with 9 bases between. The CDR3 DNA reads as TGTGCCAGCATGGTGAGGGATGAGCAGTTCTTC. Translation gives CASMVRDEQFF.

This chain uses TRBV4-2 with TRBJ2-2; a possible D gene is TRBD2 (5 bases). V was pared by 1 base and J by 5 bases, with 20 bases between. CDR1 is LGHNA, CDR2 YNFKEQ, per germline. The CDR3 spans 18 residues. CDR3 loop: CASSQVPRGSSGTGELFF. In DNA, the CDR3 is TGTGCCAGCAGCCAAGTTCCCCGGGGTTCTTCGGGGACCGGGGAGCTGTTTTTT.

V usage is TRBV19 and J usage is TRBJ2-2; D gene ambiguous. The CDR3 spans 15 residues. The germline V gene has CDR1 LNHDA and CDR2 SQIVND (reference sequence). Trimming removed 1 base from V and 0 bases from J, with 6 bases in between. Here the CDR3 reads CASSIGRTNTGELFF. The CDR3 nucleotides are TGTGCCAGTAGTATAGGGCGGACGAACACCGGGGAGCTGTTTTTT.

The chain combines TRBV19 with TRBJ2-7; 7 nucleotides match TRBD1. The CDR3 is 14 amino acids. Germline-derived CDR1 and CDR2 are LNHDA and SQIVND (reference sequence). J lost 2 bases, V lost 5 bases, and 6 bases had no gene match. The CDR3 DNA reads TGTGCCAGTAGTGGGGGACAGCGGCCCTACGAGCAGTACTTC. Protein: CASSGGQRPYEQYF.

This chain links TRBV18 with TRBJ1-1, with unresolved D. V was trimmed by 6 bases and J by 2 bases, leaving 13 bases between them. Germline CDR1 reads KGHSH; CDR2 reads LQKENI. The CDR3 has 14 residues. CDR3 DNA: TGTGCCAGCTCCCCGACGGGGAGTAACACTGAAGCTTTCTTT. It translates to CASSPTGSNTEAFF.

This clone was counted once. This rearrangement joins TRBV28 to TRBJ2-3, with D tentatively TRBD1 (5 bases). The CDR3 extends over 13 amino acids. Germline assignment: CDR1 MDHEN and CDR2 SYDVKM. Trimming took 6 bases from V and 2 from J, leaving 9 bases between them. The CDR3 protein is CASSRQNTDTQYF. The CDR3 nucleotides read TGTGCCAGCAGCAGACAGAACACAGATACGCAGTATTTT. The entire variable domain, with the rest obtained from reference TRBV28 and TRBJ2-3, is as follows: DVKVTQSSRYLVKRTGEKVFLECVQDMDHENMFWYRQDPGLGLRLIYFSYDVKMKEKGDIPEGYSVSREKKERFSLILESASTNQTSMYLCASSRQNTDTQYFGPGTRLTVL.

V gene TRBV5-1 combines with J gene TRBJ2-1; possible D gene TRBD1, 6 bases. CDR1 is SGHRS, CDR2 YFSETQ, per germline. This CDR3 comprises 16 residues. Trimming pared 6 bases from V and 4 bases from J, leaving 20 bases between. The DNA for the CDR3 is TGCGCCAGCACCCCTTACCAAGGGACAACTTACAATGAGCAGTTCTTC. Translating it yields CASTPYQGTTYNEQFF.

The CDR3 DNA reads as TGTGCCATCAGTGAGGGCGGGGTGGCAGGCGGGGAGCTGTTTTTT. Its protein is CAISEGGVAGGELFF. The chain links TRBV10-3 to TRBJ2-2, with D possibly being TRBD2 (6 bases). Germline V gene lookup returns CDR1 ENHRY and CDR2 SYGVKD. V gave up 2 bases and J gave up 7 bases, with 14 bases separating them. This CDR3 contains 15 residues.

The V and J genes are TRBV7-2 and TRBJ1-1, with a weak D call TRBD1 (5 bases). Germline V gene data show CDR1 as SGHTA and CDR2 as FQGNSA. The CDR3 has 15 residues. V was cut by 1 base and J by 4 bases, with 13 bases left in between. The CDR3 sequence: CASSLGAGGGTEAFF. CDR3 nucleotides: TGTGCCAGCAGCTTAGGGGCTGGGGGGGGCACTGAAGCTTTCTTT.

The rearrangement uses TRBV7-3 and TRBJ2-1; 10 positions agree with TRBD2. The trim removed 2 bases at V and 6 bases at J, leaving 4 bases unmatched. The germline gives CDR1 SGHTA, CDR2 FQGTGA. The length of the CDR3 is 15 residues. CDR3 nucleotide sequence: TGTGCCAGCAGCTTAGCTAGCGGGAGTATCAATGAGCAGTTCTTC. This gives the protein CASSLASGSINEQFF. Using reference TRBV7-3 and TRBJ2-1 for the parts outside the CDR3, the full variable domain is GAGVSQTPSNKVTEKGKYVELRCDPISGHTALYWYRQSLGQGPEFLIYFQGTGAADDSGLPNDRFFAVRPEGSVSTLKIQRTERGDSAVYLCASSLASGSINEQFFGPGTRLTVL.

The rearrangement joins TRBV5-1 to TRBJ2-7, with D possibly being TRBD2 (5 bases). CDR1 and CDR2 (germline): SGHRS, YFSETQ. V lost 0 bases and J 6 bases, leaving 13 bases between the germline ends. This CDR3 has 14 amino acids. Written as DNA, the CDR3 is TGCGCCAGCAGCTTGGGCCGCGGGTCTGGCGAGCAGTACTTC. It translates to CASSLGRGSGEQYF.

V is TRBV18 and J is TRBJ1-3; TRBD1 might be the D (6 bases). This CDR3 has 17 amino acids. Trimming stripped 4 bases from V and 0 bases from J, with 16 bases between. Germline V gene lookup returns CDR1 KGHSH and CDR2 LQKENI. The CDR3 loop is CASSRLTPDSSGNTIYF. Here the CDR3 DNA reads TGTGCCAGCTCACGACTAACGCCGGACAGCTCTGGAAACACCATATATTTT.

The chain recombines TRBV30 with TRBJ2-7, with D possibly TRBD2 on 5 matching bases. Germline loops: CDR1 GTSNPN, CDR2 SVGIG (reference sequence). CDR3 length: 12 amino acids. Deletions cut 8 bases from V and 1 base from J, with 12 bases between. DNA of the CDR3: TGTGCCCACAACGAGGGATCCTACGAGCAGTACTTC. Amino acid sequence: CAHNEGSYEQYF.